This T cell receptor (beta chain) was identified in a study of siplizumab effects on memory and regulatory T cells. Sequencing used immunoSEQ multiplex PCR; TCRdb keeps in-frame clones, though not all of them. The table shows over 100,000 clones, with roughly 95% occurring only once. Losses at the gene ends were 4 bases for V and 3 bases for J; bases not matched to a gene: 6. Germline assignment: CDR1 SGHRS and CDR2 YFSETQ. The CDR3 extends over 16 amino acids. The rearrangement uses TRBV5-1 and TRBJ2-2; the match to TRBD1 covers 10 bases. Material for sequencing was non-Treg CD4+ T cells sorted from blood. The sequence was collected from a human donor in good health. CDR3 region: CASSPAGTGDTGELFF. In DNA, the CDR3 is TGCGCCAGCAGCCCCGCCGGGACAGGGGACACCGGGGAGCTGTTTTTT.